A single T cell receptor (beta chain) is shown here with its context. A read error may be the cause here, since a much bigger clone is one base away. These data belong to a study of Graves' ophthalmopathy and Graves' hyperthyroidism. The CDR3 loop spans 12 amino acids. Germline CDR1 SGHTA, CDR2 FQGNSA. Amplification of the TCR beta CDR3 regions used RNA transcripts (as template). After a first-round RT-PCR with HTBI primers, a second-round multiplex PCR was run. MiXCR, run by TCRdb on the multiplex PCR reads, gives a single entry per CDR3 protein. Of some 410,000 distinct CDR3 sequences listed, more than 20% are singletons.

This receptor was identified in a woman aged 18-29 years with stable Graves' hyperthyroidism. The V gene is TRBV7-2, the J gene TRBJ2-7; D gene uncertain. The J call may be wrong; the DNA end is better matched by TRBJ2-1. Input material: peripheral blood. The CDR3 region has the DNA TGTGCCAGCAGCTTAATGAACCGCGAGCAGTTCTTC. Amino acid sequence: CASSLMNREQFF.